This T cell receptor beta chain was documented in a study of OX40 agonist ivuxolimab in advanced cancers. Across the whole study: Ivuxolimab, an agonistic anti-OX40 (CD134) antibody, was given to patients. Overall study findings and caveats: The study found that CD8+ T cells averaged more expanded clones than CD4+.

Sampling times: baseline, cycle 4 day 1, cycle 7 day 1. Here immunoSEQ multiplex PCR was the method, and the copy in TCRdb shows in-frame clones only, minus some. The data show about 51,000 clones, about 90% seen once. Concerning this clone: Its antigen is not identified.

V gave up 2 bases and J gave up 2 bases; unmatched junction bases: 5. Germline CDR1 SGHTS, CDR2 YDEGEE. This CDR3 comprises 16 residues. The material was CD4+ or CD8+ T cells sorted from blood, obtained in a trial of the OX40 agonist ivuxolimab. This sequence originates from an adult with an advanced solid tumor such as melanoma, head and neck, liver or kidney cancer. The rearrangement uses TRBV5-8 and TRBJ2-1; 9 nucleotides match TRBD2. The CDR3 region has the DNA TGTGCCAGCAGCTTAGATAGCGGGAGAGCCTACAATGAGCAGTTCTTC. It encodes CASSLDSGRAYNEQFF.